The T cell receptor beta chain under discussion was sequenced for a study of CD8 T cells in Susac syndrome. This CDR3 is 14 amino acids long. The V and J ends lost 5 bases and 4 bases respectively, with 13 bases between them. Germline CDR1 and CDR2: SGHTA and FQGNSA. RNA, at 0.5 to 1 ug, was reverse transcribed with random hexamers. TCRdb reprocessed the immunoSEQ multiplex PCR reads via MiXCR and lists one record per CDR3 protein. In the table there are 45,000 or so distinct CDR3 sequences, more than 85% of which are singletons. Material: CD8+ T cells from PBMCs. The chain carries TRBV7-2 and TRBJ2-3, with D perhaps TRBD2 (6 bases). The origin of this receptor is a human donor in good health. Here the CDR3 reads CASSQAGPSDTQYF. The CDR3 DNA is TGTGCCAGCAGCCAGGCGGGACCCTCAGATACGCAGTATTTT.